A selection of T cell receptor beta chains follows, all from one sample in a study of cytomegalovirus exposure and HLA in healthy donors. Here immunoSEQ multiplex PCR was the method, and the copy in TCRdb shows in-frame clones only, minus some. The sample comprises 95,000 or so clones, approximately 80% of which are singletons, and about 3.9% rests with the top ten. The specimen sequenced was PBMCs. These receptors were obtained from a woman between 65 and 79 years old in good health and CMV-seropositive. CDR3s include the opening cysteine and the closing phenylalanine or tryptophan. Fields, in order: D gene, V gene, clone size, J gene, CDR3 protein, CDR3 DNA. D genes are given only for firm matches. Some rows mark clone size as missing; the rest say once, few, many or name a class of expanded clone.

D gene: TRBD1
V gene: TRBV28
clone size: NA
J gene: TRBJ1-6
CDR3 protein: CASRGTGDNSPLHF
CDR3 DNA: TGTGCCAGCAGAGGGACAGGGGATAATTCACCCCTCCACTTT

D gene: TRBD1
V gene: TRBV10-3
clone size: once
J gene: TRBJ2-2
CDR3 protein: CAIRATGGIGELFF
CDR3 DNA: TGTGCCATCAGGGCGACAGGGGGCATCGGGGAGCTGTTTTTT

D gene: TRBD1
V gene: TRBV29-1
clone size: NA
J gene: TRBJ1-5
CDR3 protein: CSAGQGTEPQHF
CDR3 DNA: TGCAGCGCTGGACAGGGTACGGAGCCCCAGCATTTT

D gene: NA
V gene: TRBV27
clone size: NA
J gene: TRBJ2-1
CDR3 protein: CASSPSWSSDEQFF
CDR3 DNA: TGTGCCAGCAGCCCTAGTTGGAGTTCCGATGAGCAGTTCTTC

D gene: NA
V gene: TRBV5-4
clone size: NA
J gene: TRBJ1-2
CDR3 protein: CASSLERRGYTF
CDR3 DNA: TGTGCCAGCAGCTTAGAAAGGAGGGGCTACACCTTC

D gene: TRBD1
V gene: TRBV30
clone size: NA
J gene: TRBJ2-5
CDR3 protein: CACAQRIGYNRGRGETQYF
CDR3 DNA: TGTGCCTGCGCACAGCGAATCGGTTATAACAGGGGGCGGGGGGAGACCCAGTACTTC

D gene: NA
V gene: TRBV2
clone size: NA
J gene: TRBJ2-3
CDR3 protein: CASSEEGAGQYTQYF
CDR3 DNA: TGTGCCAGCAGTGAAGAGGGAGCGGGCCAATATACGCAGTATTTT

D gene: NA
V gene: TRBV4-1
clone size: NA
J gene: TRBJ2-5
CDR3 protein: CASSQRGGMQETQYF
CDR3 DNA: TGCGCCAGCAGCCAACGGGGCGGGATGCAAGAGACCCAGTACTTC

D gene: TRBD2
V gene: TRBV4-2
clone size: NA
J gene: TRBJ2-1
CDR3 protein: CASSQDFQRDYNEQFF
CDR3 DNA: TGTGCCAGCAGCCAAGATTTCCAGCGGGACTACAATGAGCAGTTCTTC

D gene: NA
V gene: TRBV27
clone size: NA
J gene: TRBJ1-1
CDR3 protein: CASSFSRQGFDFF
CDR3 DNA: TGTGCCAGCAGTTTTTCCCGCCAGGGGTTCGATTTCTTT

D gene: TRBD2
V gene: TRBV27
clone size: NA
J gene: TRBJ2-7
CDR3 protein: CASTQLAGVRNEQYF
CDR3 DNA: TGTGCCAGCACCCAACTAGCGGGAGTTCGAAACGAGCAGTACTTC

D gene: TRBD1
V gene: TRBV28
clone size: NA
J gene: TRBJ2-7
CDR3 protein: CASSPNVWTGSYEQYF
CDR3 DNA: TGTGCCAGCAGCCCGAATGTATGGACAGGCTCCTACGAGCAGTACTTC

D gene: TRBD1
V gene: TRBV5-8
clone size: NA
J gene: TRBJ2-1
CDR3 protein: CASSSYRDSPYNEQFF
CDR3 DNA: TGTGCCAGCAGCTCCTACCGGGACAGCCCATACAATGAGCAGTTCTTC

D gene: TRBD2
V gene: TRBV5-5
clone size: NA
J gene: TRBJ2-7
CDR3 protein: CASSLDLTSGRARDHEQYF
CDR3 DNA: TGTGCCAGCAGTCTTGACCTTACTAGCGGGAGGGCCCGGGACCACGAGCAGTACTTC

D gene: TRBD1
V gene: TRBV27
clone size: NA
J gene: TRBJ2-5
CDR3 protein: CASRDRQETQYF
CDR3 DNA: TGTGCCAGCAGGGACAGGCAAGAGACCCAGTACTTC

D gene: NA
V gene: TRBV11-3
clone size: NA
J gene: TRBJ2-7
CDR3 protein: CASSLYYEQYF
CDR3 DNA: TGTGCCAGCAGCCTATACTACGAGCAGTACTTC

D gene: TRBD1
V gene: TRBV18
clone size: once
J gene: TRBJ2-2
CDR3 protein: CASSPRDRGQRNTGELFF
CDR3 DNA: TGTGCCAGCTCACCACGTGACAGGGGGCAAAGGAACACCGGGGAGCTGTTTTTT

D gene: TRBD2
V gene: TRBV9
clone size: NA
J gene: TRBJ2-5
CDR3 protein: CASSSSGLAGEETQYF
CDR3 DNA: TGTGCCAGCAGCTCGAGTGGACTAGCGGGAGAGGAGACCCAGTACTTC

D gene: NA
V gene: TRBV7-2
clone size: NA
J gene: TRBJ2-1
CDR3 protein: CASRKDGGYNEQFF
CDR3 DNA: TGTGCCAGCAGAAAAGACGGGGGCTACAATGAGCAGTTCTTC

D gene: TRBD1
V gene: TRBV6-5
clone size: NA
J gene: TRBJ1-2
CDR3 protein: CASSRDRGIYGYTF
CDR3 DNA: TGTGCCAGCAGCCGGGACAGGGGGATCTATGGCTACACCTTC

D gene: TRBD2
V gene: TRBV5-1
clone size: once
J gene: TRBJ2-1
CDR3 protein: CASSRTSGSINEQFF
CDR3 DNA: TGCGCCAGCAGCCGTACTAGCGGGAGTATAAATGAGCAGTTCTTC

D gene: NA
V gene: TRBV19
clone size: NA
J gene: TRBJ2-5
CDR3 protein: CASSIGVAAPGTAQYF
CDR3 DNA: TGTGCCAGTAGTATAGGAGTAGCGGCCCCAGGAACGGCCCAGTACTTC

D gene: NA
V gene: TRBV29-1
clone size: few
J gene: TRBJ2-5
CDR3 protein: CSVEDRGNQETQYF
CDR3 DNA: TGCAGCGTTGAAGATCGCGGGAACCAAGAGACCCAGTACTTC

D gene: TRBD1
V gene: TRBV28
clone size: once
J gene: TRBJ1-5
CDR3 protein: CASSLSGTGGNQPQHF
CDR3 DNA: TGTGCCAGCAGTTTATCGGGGACAGGGGGCAATCAGCCCCAGCATTTT

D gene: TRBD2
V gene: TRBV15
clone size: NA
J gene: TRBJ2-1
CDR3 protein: CATSSTGGLAGNEQFF
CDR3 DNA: TGTGCCACCAGCTCGACCGGGGGACTAGCGGGCAATGAGCAGTTCTTC

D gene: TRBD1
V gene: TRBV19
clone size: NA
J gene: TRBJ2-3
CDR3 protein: CASSLSSPRQGSDTQYF
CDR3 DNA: TGTGCCAGTAGTCTCTCTAGCCCGAGACAGGGCTCAGATACGCAGTATTTT

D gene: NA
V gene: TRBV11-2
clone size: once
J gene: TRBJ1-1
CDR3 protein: CASSLASEAFF
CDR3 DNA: TGTGCCAGCAGCTTAGCCTCGGAAGCTTTCTTT

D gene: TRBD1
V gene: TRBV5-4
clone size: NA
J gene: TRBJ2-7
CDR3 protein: CASSLAAWDRSSYEQYF
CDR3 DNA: TGTGCCAGCAGCTTGGCGGCTTGGGACAGGAGCTCCTACGAGCAGTACTTC

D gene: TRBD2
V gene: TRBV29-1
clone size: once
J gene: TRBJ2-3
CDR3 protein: CSVELAGTDTQYF
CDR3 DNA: TGCAGCGTTGAACTAGCGGGGACAGATACGCAGTATTTT

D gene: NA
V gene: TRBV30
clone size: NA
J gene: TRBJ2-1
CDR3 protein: CAWRLYNEQFF
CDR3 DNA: TGTGCCTGGAGACTATACAATGAGCAGTTCTTC

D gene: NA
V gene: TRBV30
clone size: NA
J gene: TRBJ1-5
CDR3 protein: CAWNTGSNQPQHF
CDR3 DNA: TGTGCCTGGAACACAGGAAGCAATCAGCCCCAGCATTTT

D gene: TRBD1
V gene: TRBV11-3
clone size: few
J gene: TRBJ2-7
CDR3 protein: CASSLGDRGHYEQYF
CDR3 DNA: TGTGCCAGCAGCTTAGGGGACAGGGGGCATTACGAGCAGTACTTC

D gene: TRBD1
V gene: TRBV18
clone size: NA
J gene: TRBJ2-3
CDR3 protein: CASSPDRVADTQYF
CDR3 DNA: TGTGCCAGCTCACCGGACAGGGTGGCAGATACGCAGTATTTT